Listed here are 12 T cell receptor beta chains from one sample, sequenced in a study of early T cells in non-severe SARS-CoV-2 infection. TCRdb re-called the 5' RACE reads with MiXCR, one entry per CDR3 protein. The data contain approximately 50,000 distinct CDR3 sequences, approximately 8.1% of them singletons. The sample was whole blood. These receptors were obtained from an adult who was a healthcare worker with PCR-confirmed SARS-CoV-2 infection or an uninfected control (not recorded which).

This clonotype was seen many times. The rearrangement uses TRBV7-2 and TRBJ1-5; no reliable D call. V shed 0 bases and J shed 0 bases, with 6 bases lying between them. Germline V gene sequence: CDR1 SGHTA, CDR2 FQGNSA. The CDR3 has 15 residues. As DNA, the CDR3 is TGTGCCAGCAGCTTAGCCAAAAATAGCAATCAGCCCCAGCATTTT. This codes for CASSLAKNSNQPQHF. Full variable domain (rest looked up from reference TRBV7-2 and TRBJ1-5): GAGVSQSPSNKVTEKGKDVELRCDPISGHTALYWYRQSLGQGLEFLIYFQGNSAPDKSGLPSDRFSAERTGGSVSTLTIQRTQQEDSAVYLCASSLAKNSNQPQHFGDGTRLSIL.

In this sample, this clonotype turned up many times. The chain couples TRBV3-1 to TRBJ1-2; TRBD1 might be the D (6 bases). Trimming took off 4 bases at V and 4 bases at J, with 10 bases between the two ends. CDR3 length: 13 residues. Germline CDR1 reads LGHDT; CDR2 reads YNNKEL (reference sequence). Here the CDR3 reads CASSPLGAYGYTF. The CDR3 DNA is TGTGCCAGCAGCCCATTGGGGGCCTATGGCTACACCTTC.

This chain connects TRBV18 to TRBJ2-4; TRBD1 aligns across 9 bases. The V gene end was trimmed by 1 base and the J gene end by 3 bases; junction bases not matched to a gene: 4. CDR1 KGHSH and CDR2 LQKENI come from the germline V gene. The CDR3 runs 16 residues. CDR3 nucleotides: TGTGCCAGCTCACCACAACAGGGGGCGGACAAAAACATTCAGTACTTC. It yields the protein CASSPQQGADKNIQYF. Full variable domain (missing parts from reference TRBV18 and TRBJ2-4): NAGVMQNPRHLVRRRGQEARLRCSPMKGHSHVYWYRQLPEEGLKFMVYLQKENIIDESGMPKERFSAEFPKEGPSILRIQQVVRGDSAAYFCASSPQQGADKNIQYFGAGTRLSVL.

The table lists this clonotype with a few counts. The rearrangement links TRBV7-9 to TRBJ2-3; 9 nucleotides match TRBD2. Looked up from germline, CDR1 is SEHNR and CDR2 is FQNEAQ (reference sequence). V lost 5 bases to trimming and J lost 4 bases; unmatched junction nucleotides: 13. The CDR3 spans 17 residues. The CDR3 nucleotides are TGTGCCAGCAGCGCAGACCGGACTAGCGCCACAGCAGATACGCAGTATTTT. Amino acid sequence: CASSADRTSATADTQYF.

This clonotype was detected many times. The rearrangement uses TRBV27 and TRBJ2-2; TRBD1 matches at 10 bases. The CDR3 length is 15 residues. From germline, CDR1 is MNHEY and CDR2 SMNVEV (reference sequence). The J segment lost 4 bases and the V segment lost 6 bases, leaving 5 bases of the junction unmatched. The CDR3, as DNA: TGTGCCAGCAGGACCGGGACAGGGGTCACCGGGGAGCTGTTTTTT. Translation: CASRTGTGVTGELFF.

The chain employs TRBV20-1 and TRBJ2-4; tentative D call: TRBD2 (7 bases). Germline loops: CDR1 DFQATT, CDR2 SNEGSKA (reference sequence). Trimming stripped 5 bases from V and 3 bases from J, with 20 bases between. This CDR3 has 16 residues. CDR3: CSAAPEGGVGKNIQYF. The CDR3 nucleotides read TGCAGTGCTGCCCCCGAAGGGGGGGTTGGCAAAAACATTCAGTACTTC.

CDR3 coding DNA: TGTGCCAGCAGCCCCGGGACAGGAGGCTATGGCTACACCTTC. This encodes CASSPGTGGYGYTF. This chain connects TRBV7-9 to TRBJ1-2, with 8 bases lining up with TRBD1. CDR1 SEHNR and CDR2 FQNEAQ come from the germline V gene (reference sequence). There are 14 residues in the CDR3. Unmatched junction bases numbered 6, after V lost 5 bases and J lost 4 bases.

This clonotype was observed many times. The chain employs TRBV10-3 and TRBJ1-6, with 8 bases that match TRBD1. Per germline, CDR1 ENHRY and CDR2 SYGVKD. Trimming took 6 bases from V and 7 from J; bases not matched to a gene: 5. The CDR3 covers 14 residues. CDR3 nucleotides: TGTGCCATCAGCACGACAGGGGACAATTCACCCCTCCACTTT. Encoded protein: CAISTTGDNSPLHF.

At least ten counts were recorded for this clonotype. The chain is built from TRBV28 and TRBJ2-7; D tentatively fits TRBD1 or TRBD2 (5 bases each). There are 14 residues in the CDR3. Germline loops: CDR1 MDHEN, CDR2 SYDVKM. Trimming stripped 1 base from V and 2 bases from J, with 9 bases between. This CDR3 is CASSLYGGTYEQYF. The CDR3 nucleotides read TGTGCCAGCAGTTTATATGGGGGAACCTACGAGCAGTACTTC.

The chain has TRBV5-1 and TRBJ2-5; 7 bases align to TRBD1. Losses at the gene ends were 2 bases for V and 5 bases for J; bases not matched to a gene: 12. Germline CDR1 reads SGHRS; CDR2 reads YFSETQ. The CDR3 spans 16 residues. The CDR3 reads CASSFLLSGTAETQYF. CDR3 in DNA: TGCGCCAGCAGCTTTCTTCTTTCGGGGACAGCGGAGACCCAGTACTTC.

This clonotype was recorded at least ten times. The chain couples TRBV28 to TRBJ1-2; D is ambiguous. CDR1 and CDR2 from the germline V gene are MDHEN and SYDVKM. The CDR3 runs to 14 residues. The V and J ends lost 6 bases and 1 base respectively, with 12 bases between them. CDR3 residues: CASRPVKGNYGYTF. Here the CDR3 DNA reads TGTGCCAGCAGGCCCGTTAAGGGTAACTATGGCTACACCTTC.

In its sample, this clonotype was seen a few times. The rearrangement links TRBV20-1 to TRBJ1-5, with 10 bases identical to TRBD1. This CDR3 is 13 amino acids long. Germline-derived CDR1 and CDR2 are DFQATT and SNEGSKA (reference sequence). For the CDR3, the DNA is TGCAGCGCGGTGGGGACAGGGGTTCAGCCCCAGCATTTT. It yields the protein CSAVGTGVQPQHF.